Below, 5 T cell receptor beta chains from the same sample are listed, as sequenced in a study of metastatic and nonmetastatic thyroid tumors. No patient had received any treatment before thyroid surgery. TCRdb re-clonotyped the PCR reads via MiXCR. The sample carries about 21,000 clones, about a quarter recorded once. The sequencing input was blood. These receptors were taken from a female donor with papillary thyroid cancer or a benign thyroid nodule (not recorded which). Some clones in this sample may be carry-over from other donors' samples.

This clone was counted ten times or more. The rearrangement links TRBV6-4 to TRBJ2-1; 12 bases are a match to TRBD2. V dropped 7 bases and J dropped 2; count of bases not matched to a gene: 9. Germline V gives CDR1 MRHNA, CDR2 SNTAGT. The CDR3 totals 17 residues. The CDR3 loop reads CASIGTSGPPPYNEQFF. CDR3 DNA: TGTGCCAGCATCGGGACTAGCGGGCCACCGCCCTACAATGAGCAGTTCTTC.

The chain links TRBV28 to TRBJ1-2; D is ambiguous. Germline V gene sequence: CDR1 MDHEN, CDR2 SYDVKM. V shed 6 bases and J shed 6 bases, with 14 bases lying between them. This CDR3 region has 13 residues. The CDR3 bases are TGTGCCAGCAGGAAACAGTCGACCGATGGCTACACCTTC. Amino acid sequence: CASRKQSTDGYTF.

V is TRBV4-3 and J is TRBJ2-6; weak D call: TRBD1 (6 bases). Germline V CDR1 and CDR2: LGHNA, YSLEER. Trimming removed 11 bases from V and 4 bases from J, with 21 bases in between. CDR3 length equals 16 residues. CDR3 DNA: TGCGCCTTCAGCCAAAATACAGGGTCCGGGGCCAACGTCCTGACTTTC. Translated, it gives CAFSQNTGSGANVLTF.

This clone was observed many times. The chain employs TRBV18 and TRBJ2-5; maybe TRBD1 (6 bases). The CDR3 covers 14 residues. Per the germline V gene, CDR1 is KGHSH and CDR2 is LQKENI. V was shortened by 3 bases and J by 4 bases, with 12 bases between the two germline ends. CDR3 DNA: TGTGCCAGCTCACCGACCCGAGGGGGAGAGACCCAGTACTTC. The encoded protein is CASSPTRGGETQYF.

This clone appeared many times. The gene calls are TRBV5-4 and TRBJ2-3; 8 bases fit TRBD2. Germline trimming cut 4 bases from V and 2 bases from J; bases unmatched to any gene: 9. CDR1 is SGHNT and CDR2 is YYREEE in the germline V gene (reference sequence). The CDR3 extends over 16 amino acids. The CDR3 nucleotides are TGTGCCAGCAGCGCACGAGCGGGAGCTCCCACAGATACGCAGTATTTT. Translation: CASSARAGAPTDTQYF.